In its sample, the clone carrying this TCR beta chain was seen a few times. Its antigen is as yet unknown. Other DNA sequences in this specimen translate into the identical CDR3. This entry belongs to a study of beta chain features in type 1 diabetes. Study summary: Cell yields, gender and age were comparable in patients and healthy donors.

What was sequenced were expressed TCRB transcripts, since all of the isolated RNA had been reverse transcribed. Sequencing was performed with immunoSEQ multiplex PCR; in TCRdb, only in-frame clones are kept and a portion is missing. The sample includes more than 300,000 clones, roughly 9% of them seen just once. CDR3 length: 12 residues. Germline CDR1 SQVTM, CDR2 ANQGSEA. With 4 bases clipped from V and 1 base from J, the junction kept 0 bases outside the gene matches. Overall study findings and caveats: Across all four CD4+ subsets, people with type 1 diabetes showed modestly shorter TCRB CDR3s. Within the patient group, naive, central memory and Treg TCRB repertoires appeared more similar to each other than within healthy donors. Among type 1 diabetes patients, VDJ junctions had fewer insertions and more deletions. Unsettled here was the matter of whether HLA type influences TCRB rearrangement.

V and J are TRBV29-1 and TRBJ1-1, with 7 bases lining up with TRBD1. This clonotype was sampled from a young man with type 1 diabetes. The source material was central memory CD4+ T cells from blood. The CDR3 DNA reads as TGCAGCGTTGGACAGGGGAACACTGAAGCTTTCTTT. Amino acid sequence: CSVGQGNTEAFF.